This T cell receptor beta chain came from a study of spatial heterogeneity in lung cancer. Whole-study context: Compared with alpha-chain sequences, beta-chain sequences were consistently detected in greater numbers. Strong correlation linked TCR transcript counts in tumor regions to a T cell module score derived from matched bulk RNA-seq.

Time point noted: sample taken at primary tumor resection. Unsorted samples of tumor, nontumor lung or frozen PBMC had their whole RNA sequenced. Every TCR cDNA molecule bore a unique molecular identifier. TCRdb fed the 5' RACE reads into MiXCR, producing one record per CDR3 protein. The repertoire consists of some 7,400 distinct CDR3 sequences, with 7% occurring once and the leading ten covering roughly a sixth. The study's findings and limits: How many expanded intratumoral alpha and beta TCRs were present tracked the tumor mutation count, which was a count of nonsynonymous mutations.

Germline loops: CDR1 MNHEY, CDR2 SMNVEV (reference sequence). V was cut by 6 bases and J by 6 bases, with 12 bases left in between. The length of the CDR3 is 13 residues. By sample fraction, this clonotype is medium-sized. Its antigen remains unknown. The sequences come from lung tumor tissue, collected at surgery. This receptor was obtained from a female donor with early-stage non-small cell lung cancer. The chain has TRBV27 and TRBJ1-5; the D is unclear. The CDR3 region has the DNA TGTGCCAGCAGATCGGGTGGCGGTCAGCCCCAGCATTTT. Encoded protein: CASRSGGGQPQHF.